This entry lists 10 T cell receptor beta chains sequenced from one sample in a study of cytomegalovirus exposure and HLA in healthy donors. PCR employed 60 Vbeta and 13 Jbeta primers. Sequencing was performed with immunoSEQ multiplex PCR; in TCRdb, only in-frame clones are kept and a portion is missing. The data contain around 150,000 clones, approximately 74% of them singletons. Sequencing was performed on PBMCs. The receptors originated from a woman aged 25 to 39 in good health and CMV-seronegative.

As for this clone: A read error may produce the germline difference seen at one junction end. This sequence joins TRBV7-9 and TRBJ2-3, with a weak D call TRBD2 (5 bases). The CDR3 contains 16 residues. Germline V lookup: CDR1 SEHNR, CDR2 FQNEAQ (reference sequence). The CDR3, as DNA: TGTTCCAGCAACCCGGCCATAGCGACTAGCACAGATACGCAGTATTTT. This gives the protein CSSNPAIATSTDTQYF.

The rearrangement links TRBV11-1 to TRBJ2-7, with D possibly being TRBD1 (5 bases). Germline V gene sequence: CDR1 SGHAT, CDR2 FQDESV (reference sequence). This CDR3 spans 13 amino acids. The V end was cut by 3 bases, the J end by 3 bases, with 9 bases between. This CDR3 is CASSFRQHYEQYF. CDR3 nucleotides: TGTGCCAGCAGCTTCCGACAGCACTACGAGCAGTACTTC.

The chain combines TRBV13 with TRBJ1-3, with unresolved D. Germline values: CDR1 PRHDT, CDR2 FYEKMQ (reference sequence). Trimming left V 7 bases short and J 4 bases short, with 14 bases between. The CDR3 spans 14 residues. The CDR3 DNA sequence: TGTGCCAGCACCCCCCTTCCTCTGGGAAACACCATATATTTT. Translation: CASTPLPLGNTIYF. The complete variable domain, with remaining parts taken from reference TRBV13 and TRBJ1-3, reads AAGVIQSPRHLIKEKRETATLKCYPIPRHDTVYWYQQGPGQDPQFLISFYEKMQSDKGSIPDRFSAQQFSDYHSELNMSSLELGDSALYFCASTPLPLGNTIYFGEGSWLTVV.

This chain connects TRBV7-3 to TRBJ2-1; a weak D match, TRBD1 (6 bases). CDR1 is SGHTA, CDR2 FQGTGA, per germline. V dropped 5 bases and J dropped 8 bases, with 25 bases sitting between them. The CDR3 has 17 amino acids. The chain's CDR3 is CASSSRGQGQILDEQFF. The CDR3 DNA reads as TGTGCCAGCAGCAGCAGGGGCCAAGGACAGATCTTGGATGAGCAGTTCTTC.

The chain employs TRBV7-2 and TRBJ2-5; 7 bases fit TRBD2. The CDR3 runs to 15 residues. Trimming at V came to 2 bases and at J to 4 bases, leaving 7 bases not matched to a gene. The germline gives CDR1 SGHTA, CDR2 FQGNSA. The CDR3 DNA follows: TGTGCCAGCAGCTTAAGAGCGGGGAATATAGAGACCCAGTACTTC. This codes for CASSLRAGNIETQYF.

The chain recombines TRBV30 with TRBJ1-2, with D hard to call. The ends were cut back, 0 bases at V and 4 bases at J, with 9 bases in the middle. Per the germline V gene, CDR1 is GTSNPN and CDR2 is SVGIG (reference sequence). The CDR3 totals 13 residues. This CDR3 is CAWSVQPPYGYTF. The DNA of the CDR3 is TGTGCCTGGAGTGTACAGCCACCCTATGGCTACACCTTC.

The chain carries TRBV5-4 and TRBJ1-1; D remains ambiguous. V was trimmed by 1 base and J by 9 bases, leaving 13 bases between them. Germline V lookup: CDR1 SGHNT, CDR2 YYREEE (reference sequence). The CDR3 loop spans 13 amino acids. The CDR3 bases are TGTGCCAGCAGCTTGACTAAAACGGGGAAAGCTTTCTTT. It codes for CASSLTKTGKAFF.

This clone was found once. The chain has TRBV4-1 and TRBJ1-1; a possible D gene is TRBD1 (5 bases). V was clipped by 0 bases and J by 8 bases, with 13 bases between them. Germline CDR1 and CDR2: MGHRA and YSYEKL. This CDR3 comprises 14 residues. DNA of the CDR3: TGCGCCAGCAGCCAAGATTCGGCAGGGAGGGAAGCTTTCTTT. It encodes CASSQDSAGREAFF.

The chain recombines TRBV29-1 with TRBJ2-5, with D perhaps TRBD2 (6 bases). Per germline, CDR1 SQVTM and CDR2 ANQGSEA. The V end was cut by 7 bases, the J end by 4 bases, with 13 bases between. The CDR3 extends over 12 amino acids. CDR3 sequence: CSGGGIGETQYF. The CDR3 region has the DNA TGCAGCGGCGGCGGGATAGGAGAGACCCAGTACTTC. Full variable domain (missing parts from reference TRBV29-1 and TRBJ2-5): SAVISQKPSRDICQRGTSLTIQCQVDSQVTMMFWYRQQPGQSLTLIATANQGSEATYESGFVIDKFPISRPNLTFSTLTVSNMSPEDSSIYLCSGGGIGETQYFGPGTRLLVL.

The V and J genes are TRBV19 and TRBJ1-1; tentative D call: TRBD1 (6 bases). The CDR3 extends over 17 amino acids. V shed 0 bases and J shed 6 bases, with 20 bases lying between them. Per the germline V gene, CDR1 is LNHDA and CDR2 is SQIVND (reference sequence). The CDR3 DNA reads as TGTGCCAGTAGTATAGACAGGGACATCTACATCGACGCTGAAGCTTTCTTT. This sequence encodes CASSIDRDIYIDAEAFF.